Each of the 3 T cell receptor beta chains below was sequenced from the same sample in a study of blood T cells in healthy people across ages. Next came a second PCR, run for about 7 to 12 cycles, which used a sample-barcoded 5' primer along with a J-beta primer mix. MiXCR was run by TCRdb on the 5' RACE reads, yielding one entry per CDR3 protein. This table holds 600,000 to 800,000 distinct CDR3 sequences, over 40% found once. The source material was blood. Source of these receptors: a woman older than 75 in good health.

Points on this clonotype: This may come from a read error, since a much larger clone is one base off. The chain is built from TRBV7-2 and TRBJ2-1, with TRBD2 identical over 8 bases. The CDR3 contains 17 residues. Germline CDR1 reads SGHTA; CDR2 reads FQGNSA. In DNA, the CDR3 is TGTGCCAGCGGCTTAGTGGTCAGCACTAGCGGCCACAATGAGCAGTTCTTC. Protein: CASGLVVSTSGHNEQFF.

The gene calls are TRBV11-2 and TRBJ1-2, with 8 bases matching TRBD1. CDR3 length: 15 amino acids. Germline V gene lookup returns CDR1 SGHAT and CDR2 FQNNGV. The V segment lost 4 bases and the J segment 6 bases; nucleotides outside the gene matches: 10. In nucleotides, the CDR3 is TGTGCCAGCAGCTCTCAGGGGGCGTCCTATAATGGCTACACCTTC. Amino acids: CASSSQGASYNGYTF.

The chain employs TRBV10-3 and TRBJ1-6; possibly TRBD1 for D (5 bases). This CDR3 region has 14 residues. Trimming pared 10 bases from V and 6 bases from J, leaving 16 bases between. Germline V gene lookup returns CDR1 ENHRY and CDR2 SYGVKD. The CDR3, as DNA: TGTGCCACCGGCGGGACCGAAAGTAATTCACCCCTCCACTTT. Its protein is CATGGTESNSPLHF.